Listed below are T cell receptor beta chains from one sample, sequenced in a study of T cells in localized non-small cell lung cancer. The table came from immunoSEQ multiplex PCR; TCRdb's copy has only in-frame clones and leaves some out. Of some 4,500 clones in the sample, under 40% are singletons; the top ten hold about 8.2%. The source material was lung tumor tissue, sampled before any cancer treatment. These receptors all come from a male donor older than 55 with stage I lung adenocarcinoma. Both conserved end residues are part of each CDR3. A D gene is named only where the DNA matches it firmly. Clone size appears in some rows only: once, few, many, or a class for an expanded clone.

clone size	V gene	D gene	J gene	CDR3 protein	CDR3 DNA
-	TRBV30	TRBD1	TRBJ2-2	CAWSRRDRVGMGELFF	TGTGCCTGGAGTCGCCGGGACAGGGTTGGGATGGGGGAGCTGTTTTTT
medium-sized	TRBV11-3	-	TRBJ2-2	CASSHYLNTGELFF	TGTGCCAGCAGCCACTACTTGAACACCGGGGAGCTGTTTTTT
-	TRBV30	-	TRBJ1-5	CAWSVEGNQPQHF	TGTGCCTGGAGTGTCGAAGGGAATCAGCCCCAGCATTTT
few	TRBV6-1	-	TRBJ1-2	CASSEGITENYGYTF	TGTGCCAGCAGTGAAGGCATTACAGAAAACTATGGCTACACCTTC
-	TRBV29-1	TRBD1	TRBJ1-2	CSVAQGDYGYTF	TGCAGCGTTGCCCAGGGGGACTATGGCTACACCTTC
-	TRBV6-8	TRBD2	TRBJ2-3	CASSVGRGGPGTDTQYF	TGTGCCAGCAGTGTGGGGCGGGGGGGCCCCGGCACAGATACGCAGTATTTT
-	TRBV18	TRBD1	TRBJ2-7	CASSSPGQGSYEQYF	TGTGCCAGCTCAAGTCCGGGACAGGGCTCCTACGAGCAGTACTTC
few	TRBV6-8	-	TRBJ1-4	CASSGGAGEKLFF	TGTGCCAGCAGTGGGGGGGCCGGTGAAAAACTGTTTTTT
few	TRBV14	-	TRBJ1-1	CASSRRGSPEAFF	TGTGCCAGCAGCCGAAGGGGGAGCCCTGAAGCTTTCTTT
few	TRBV30	-	TRBJ1-5	CAWSSGQLDSNQPQHF	TGTGCCTGGAGTTCTGGGCAGCTCGATAGCAATCAGCCCCAGCATTTT
-	TRBV10-2	TRBD1	TRBJ2-2	CASSESQGAGELFF	TGCGCCAGCAGTGAGTCTCAGGGGGCCGGGGAGCTGTTTTTT
few	TRBV9	TRBD1	TRBJ2-6	CASSVLTGGASGANVLTF	TGTGCCAGCAGCGTCTTGACAGGGGGCGCTTCTGGGGCCAACGTCCTGACTTTC
-	TRBV28	-	TRBJ1-3	CASSFPEGWSGNTIYF	TGTGCCAGCAGTTTCCCCGAAGGTTGGTCTGGAAACACCATATATTTT
-	TRBV10-2	-	TRBJ1-4	CASSESGPGNEKLFF	TGCGCCAGCAGTGAGTCGGGGCCTGGGAATGAAAAACTGTTTTTT
-	TRBV11-3	-	TRBJ2-5	CASSLLLGPETQYF	TGTGCCAGCAGCTTACTCCTGGGGCCAGAGACCCAGTACTTC
-	TRBV11-3	-	TRBJ1-6	CASSLFRRANSPLHF	TGTGCCAGCAGCTTGTTTCGCAGGGCGAATTCACCCCTCCACTTT
few	TRBV9	-	TRBJ1-1	CASSATQENTEAFF	TGTGCCAGCAGCGCCACCCAGGAGAACACTGAAGCTTTCTTT
-	TRBV11-3	-	TRBJ2-2	CASSLPLGRTGELFF	TGTGCCAGCAGCTTGCCCCTGGGTAGAACCGGGGAGCTGTTTTTT
-	TRBV10-2	TRBD2	TRBJ2-1	CASSLKLTSGADNEQFF	TGCGCCAGCAGTCTGAAACTGACTAGCGGGGCCGACAATGAGCAGTTCTTC
-	TRBV6-8	-	TRBJ2-3	CASSYPRGGAEADTQYF	TGTGCCAGCAGTTACCCAAGGGGGGGGGCGGAGGCAGATACGCAGTATTTT
medium-sized	TRBV9	TRBD1	TRBJ2-7	CASSQGQGSSYEQYF	TGTGCCAGCTCCCAGGGACAGGGGAGCTCCTACGAGCAGTACTTC
-	TRBV10-2	-	TRBJ1-2	CASSERGSYGYTF	TGCGCCAGCAGTGAACGGGGGAGCTATGGCTACACCTTC
medium-sized	TRBV6-8	-	TRBJ2-1	CASRGAASGNEQFF	TGTGCCAGCAGGGGGGCGGCTAGCGGCAATGAGCAGTTCTTC
-	TRBV30	-	TRBJ2-5	CACQDSPGTQYF	TGTGCCTGTCAGGACAGTCCCGGGACCCAGTACTTC
medium-sized	TRBV6-8	TRBD1	TRBJ2-7	CATARDRIHYEQYF	TGTGCCACCGCCCGGGACAGGATCCACTACGAGCAGTACTTC
few	TRBV9	-	TRBJ1-2	CASSEAQTSMRGYTF	TGTGCCAGCAGTGAAGCCCAGACAAGTATGAGAGGCTACACCTTC
few	TRBV1	-	TRBJ2-1	CASSPQGAAYNEQFF	TGCGCCAGCAGCCCACAGGGGGCGGCCTACAATGAGCAGTTCTTC
-	TRBV6-8	TRBD1	TRBJ1-1	CASSRTGRNTEAFF	TGTGCCAGCAGCCGGACAGGGAGGAACACTGAAGCTTTCTTT
medium-sized	TRBV14	-	TRBJ1-2	CASSQLGPANYGYTF	TGTGCCAGCAGCCAGCTGGGACCTGCTAACTATGGCTACACCTTC
medium-sized	TRBV11-3	-	TRBJ2-7	CASSFRTRSYEQYF	TGTGCCAGCAGCTTCCGGACCCGTTCCTACGAGCAGTACTTC
-	TRBV18	TRBD1	TRBJ2-7	CASSLGQVPSYEQYF	TGTGCCAGCTCGCTGGGACAGGTTCCGTCCTACGAGCAGTACTTC
-	TRBV6-8	-	TRBJ1-3	CASSRSGLIGNTIYF	TGTGCCAGCAGTAGGTCCGGGTTAATAGGAAACACCATATATTTT
few	TRBV6-8	TRBD1	TRBJ1-2	CASSPGTGQNYGYTF	TGTGCCAGCAGTCCGGGGACAGGGCAGAACTATGGCTACACCTTC
few	TRBV19	-	TRBJ1-6	CGGGPDNSPLHF	TGTGGGGGGGGGCCCGATAATTCACCCCTCCACTTT
-	TRBV30	-	TRBJ2-7	CAWSGKGGPYEQYF	TGTGCCTGGAGTGGTAAGGGGGGTCCCTACGAGCAGTACTTC
few	TRBV19	TRBD1	TRBJ2-7	CASSISGTGYYEQYF	TGTGCCAGTAGTATCTCCGGGACAGGCTATTACGAGCAGTACTTC
once	TRBV29-1	-	TRBJ2-7	CSVVGATYEQYF	TGCAGCGTTGTGGGGGCAACCTACGAGCAGTACTTC
few	TRBV11-3	TRBD2	TRBJ2-7	CASSRGTSGGYEQYF	TGTGCCAGCAGCCGTGGGACTAGCGGGGGTTACGAGCAGTACTTC
-	TRBV19	-	TRBJ1-6	CASSQSRVTNSPLHF	TGTGCCAGTAGTCAATCGCGGGTAACTAATTCACCCCTCCACTTT
-	TRBV11-3	TRBD2	TRBJ2-2	CASSLEAGAGELFF	TGTGCCAGCAGCTTAGAGGCGGGGGCCGGGGAGCTGTTTTTT
-	TRBV6-8	-	TRBJ2-6	CAIRGEGPQPGANVLTF	TGTGCCATCAGGGGGGAGGGGCCACAGCCTGGGGCCAACGTCCTGACTTTC
-	TRBV11-3	TRBD2	TRBJ2-7	CASSLVAGGPYEQYF	TGTGCCAGCAGCTTGGTAGCGGGGGGGCCTTACGAGCAGTACTTC
-	TRBV10-1	TRBD1	TRBJ1-1	CASSGQGGYAEAFF	TGCGCCAGCAGTGGTCAGGGGGGGTACGCTGAAGCTTTCTTT
-	TRBV11-3	-	TRBJ1-5	CASSLQGGNQPQHF	TGTGCCAGCAGCTTACAAGGGGGCAATCAGCCCCAGCATTTT
-	TRBV19	TRBD2	TRBJ2-3	CASSIGSGGPEDTQYF	TGTGCCAGTAGTATAGGTAGCGGGGGGCCGGAAGATACGCAGTATTTT
few	TRBV6-8	-	TRBJ2-1	CAISVDSSYNEQFF	TGTGCCATCAGTGTAGACAGCTCCTACAATGAGCAGTTCTTC
-	TRBV7-1	-	TRBJ1-1	CASSLDRLSEAFF	TGTGCCAGCAGCTTAGACAGATTATCTGAAGCTTTCTTT
few	TRBV6-1	-	TRBJ1-1	CAISEGLSTEAFF	TGTGCCATCAGTGAAGGGCTGAGCACTGAAGCTTTCTTT
few	TRBV9	-	TRBJ2-2	CASSEALLGELFF	TGTGCCAGCAGTGAAGCGCTGTTGGGGGAGCTGTTTTTT
-	TRBV11-3	-	TRBJ2-7	CASSLKGRRSSYEQYF	TGTGCCAGCAGCTTAAAAGGACGGAGGAGCTCCTACGAGCAGTACTTC
-	TRBV9	-	TRBJ1-2	CASRRALWGWQGGNYGYTF	TGTGCCAGCAGGCGAGCGCTCTGGGGGTGGCAGGGTGGTAACTATGGCTACACCTTC
few	TRBV6-8	-	TRBJ1-1	CASSIEQRQNTEAFF	TGTGCCAGCAGCATAGAACAGAGGCAGAACACTGAAGCTTTCTTT
-	TRBV5-1	-	TRBJ2-2	CASSFDTNTGELFF	TGCGCCAGCAGCTTCGACACGAACACCGGGGAGCTGTTTTTT